This T cell receptor beta chain was recovered during a study of radiotherapy plus CTLA-4 blockade in lung cancer. Study-wide results and limits: Blood-borne expansion of tumor-derived TCR clones followed radiotherapy plus ipilimumab.

Germline CDR1 GTSNPN, CDR2 SVGIG (reference sequence). Trimming took 4 bases from V and 7 from J; bases not matched to a gene: 11. The CDR3 totals 15 residues. To note about this clone: Its antigen is not known.

Produced via immunoSEQ multiplex PCR; TCRdb's table is partial and in-frame only. The sample carries approximately 52,000 clones, around 79% recorded once. This TCR was recovered from a human donor with non-small cell lung cancer who had a complete response to radiotherapy plus ipilimumab. The sequences come from peripheral blood, collected from a patient treated with radiotherapy plus ipilimumab. This chain joins TRBV30 and TRBJ1-4; 8 bases fit TRBD1. CDR3 sequence reads: CAWTARQGRGEKLFF. CDR3 in DNA: TGTGCCTGGACCGCCCGACAGGGGAGGGGTGAAAAACTGTTTTTT.